This T cell receptor beta chain was documented in a study of beta chain features in type 1 diabetes (dated by TCRdb to the late 2010s). About the study as a whole: Mean age, gender distribution, total cell number and subset yield were not different between patients and healthy donors. A total of 100 million to 140 million sorted cells were examined across all samples, and the number of cells per subset was strongly correlated with RNA yield. The study compared the TCRB repertoires of sorted circulating CD4+ T cell subsets in recently diagnosed type 1 diabetes patients with those in matched healthy donors. Regulatory and stem cell-like memory subsets were obtained from only 8 patients and about eight healthy donors, while naive and central memory subsets were obtained from all 30 or so donors. The study at large found these results: Naive, central memory and regulatory TCRB repertoires appeared to be more alike among patients than among healthy donors. HLA sub-analyses involved small numbers of individuals, so any influence of HLA type on TCRB rearrangement remained unresolved. Shorter templates might have been favored by PCR, but patient and control samples were amplified and corrected together, so both groups would have been affected equally by any skew. Type 1 diabetes patients showed a moderate but significant shortening of TCRB CDR3 length in all four CD4+ subsets. Because cDNA was sequenced instead of genomic DNA, highly expressing activated cells could be over-represented, though the groups showed no difference in activation or CD3 levels. At VDJ recombination sites, type 1 diabetes patients had fewer insertions and more deleted nucleotides, which implies abnormalities in thymic rearrangement.

V ends up 11 bases short and J 2 bases short, with an unmatched junction base count of 4. The germline V gene yields MNHNS for CDR1 and SASEGT for CDR2. Reading from cysteine to phenylalanine, the CDR3 counts 13 amino acids. CDR3 DNA is the only sequence kept; it has 39 bases, read in frame from the first base. Each donor gave one peripheral blood draw, averaging approximately 120 mL, which was collected into heparinised tubes. A BD FACSAria II was used to sort naive, central memory, regulatory and stem cell-like memory CD4+ T cells with a panel that included CD45RO, CCR7, CD25, CD127, CD95 and CD27. All sorted populations exceeded 95% purity. Right away, PBMCs were isolated by Lymphoprep density gradient centrifugation and were stained directly, with no culture step. So that batch effects would be minimized, each experiment stained and sorted samples in pairs, pairing one healthy donor with one patient.

The entire isolated RNA was reverse transcribed using the High Capacity cDNA Reverse Transcription Kit, and thus expressed TCRB transcripts were sequenced. Deep immunoSEQ sequencing was performed on naive, central memory and regulatory T cell samples, with an average of about 3.57 million total reads per sample. After sorted cells were lysed in RLT buffer, RNA was extracted with DNase-treated RNeasy Micro or Mini kits, with the choice depending on cell number. To prevent cross-contamination, every cell subset was processed on its own, while patient and healthy donor samples were processed together. TCRB sequences were amplified from cDNA with the immunoSEQ multiplex PCR, producing 87-bp fragments spanning the CDR3 region. Sequencing of the amplicons was performed on the Illumina HiSeq platform. The authors' pipeline ran thus. PCR bias was corrected computationally using synthetic template baselines, and reads within Hamming distance 2 were collapsed, with unmergeable singletons discarded. Reads were aligned against IMGT to assign V, D and J genes, CDR3 length and insertions or deletions at six rearrangement sites. Within each subset, clonotype counts were normalized to sorted cell number, and only after that were true diversity and Gini coefficients computed with the tcR R package. The overlap coefficient, calculated on TCRB nucleotide sequences, was used to measure repertoire sharing. Out-of-frame TCRB sequences from naive cells were analyzed as a proxy for the pre-selection repertoire. Here the immuneACCESS table is served through TCRdb, limited to in-frame sequences with V and J called. Missing clones are a known gap in these copies; in checked studies unresolved V genes cover under half, and the rest lacks a known reason. That table supplies the V and J calls and clone size; D and trimming were determined from the DNA. The sample has around 340,000 clones on record, roughly 21% of them singletons. The top ten hold around 0.04% of the sample.

In the case of this clone: The antigen it binds to is not known. It has no much larger one-base neighbor in the sample; base qualities were not kept.

Sequencing was carried out using naive CD4+ T cells from blood. According to the study, the label for this sample's cell subset or site signals: true naive CD4+ T cells. The sequence joins TRBV6-1 to TRBJ2-1; 9 junctional bases match TRBD2. This receptor was taken from a woman aged 18 to 35 in good health. Read as DNA, the sequence is TGTGCCGCTAGGACTAGCGCCTACAATGAGCAGTTCTTC. The translation is CAARTSAYNEQFF.